This T cell receptor beta chain originates from a study of cytomegalovirus exposure and HLA in healthy donors. The germline CDR1 and CDR2 sequences are MNHEY and SVGAGI. This CDR3 contains 16 residues. V was trimmed by 0 bases and J by 2 bases, leaving 8 bases between them. PCR involved 60 Vbeta and 13 Jbeta primers. Data came from immunoSEQ multiplex PCR; TCRdb stores just in-frame clones and leaves some out. The top ten clones hold about 2% of a sample with about 180,000 clones, about 86% of them seen once. The specimen sequenced was PBMCs. This receptor was obtained from a woman in her twenties or thirties in good health and CMV-seronegative. V is TRBV6-5 and J is TRBJ2-6; D perhaps matches TRBD2 (5 bases). In DNA form, the CDR3 reads TGTGCCAGCAGTTACTCTCCCGGGACTGGGGCCAACGTCCTGACTTTC. Amino acid sequence: CASSYSPGTGANVLTF.